Listed here are 19 T cell receptor beta chains from one sample, sequenced in a study of T cell clones after liver transplantation. TCRdb keeps only in-frame clones here, not all; method: immunoSEQ multiplex PCR. Of around 78,000 clones listed, around 78% are singletons. Sequences were derived from CD4+ T cells from blood, sampled at the 22-month timepoint. Source of these receptors: a human patient who received a liver transplant. T cells may partly derive from the graft donor.

On this clone: Germline is not matched at one junction end, which may reflect a read error. The gene calls are TRBV7-7 and TRBJ1-3; unclear D gene. Germline V gene sequence: CDR1 SSHAT, CDR2 FNYEAQ (reference sequence). The CDR3 has 14 amino acids. The DNA of the CDR3 is TGTGCTAGCAGCCCCGGTGGAGATGGAAACACCATATATTTT. Residues: CASSPGGDGNTIYF. Based on the CDR3 plus reference TRBV7-7 and TRBJ1-3, the full variable domain is GAGVSQSPRYKVTKRGQDVTLRCDPISSHATLYWYQQALGQGPEFLTYFNYEAQPDKSGLPSDRFSAERPEGSISTLTIQRTEQRDSAMYRCASSPGGDGNTIYFGEGSWLTVV.

V gene TRBV7-3 combines with J gene TRBJ2-3; TRBD2 is a possible D gene (7 bases). The germline V gene encodes CDR1 SGHTA and CDR2 FQGTGA. CDR3 length equals 15 residues. V was trimmed by 2 bases and J by 2 bases, leaving 11 bases between them. This chain's CDR3 is CASSLDGGLTDTQYF. The CDR3, as DNA: TGTGCCAGCAGCTTAGACGGGGGGCTCACAGATACGCAGTATTTT.

The chain uses TRBV29-1 and TRBJ2-3; D possibly uses TRBD1 or TRBD2 (6 bases each). V was cut by 1 base and J by 5 bases, with 19 bases left in between. The CDR3 totals 16 residues. Germline CDR1 reads SQVTM; CDR2 reads ANQGSEA. The chain's CDR3 is CSVEVWGDIGLDTQYF. The CDR3 coding sequence is TGCAGCGTTGAAGTATGGGGGGACATTGGGTTAGATACGCAGTATTTT.

This sequence joins TRBV7-2 and TRBJ2-6; TRBD1 agrees at 9 bases. V dropped 3 bases and J dropped 0; count of bases not matched to a gene: 3. Looked up from germline, CDR1 is SGHTA and CDR2 is FQGNSA. There are 17 residues in the CDR3. The CDR3 protein is CASSFDRGVSGANVLTF. CDR3 DNA sequence: TGTGCCAGCAGCTTTGACAGGGGGGTCTCTGGGGCCAACGTCCTGACTTTC.

This clone was detected a few times. The genes are TRBV6-5 and TRBJ1-3; no firm D call. This CDR3 has 12 residues. The ends were cut back, 6 bases at V and 2 bases at J, with 5 bases in the middle. Germline loops: CDR1 MNHEY, CDR2 SVGAGI. The CDR3 bases are TGTGCCAGCAGGGCGGCTGGAAACACCATATATTTT. Residues: CASRAAGNTIYF.

By sample share, this clone is medium-sized (0.01 to 0.1%). The chain is built from TRBV30 and TRBJ1-2; 7 nucleotides match TRBD1. Germline CDR1 GTSNPN, CDR2 SVGIG (reference sequence). V shed 7 bases and J 4 bases; nucleotides not matched to a gene: 9. CDR3 size: 13 residues. In nucleotides, the CDR3 is TGTGCCTTTCACAGGGGACAAAGCTATGGCTACACCTTC. Residues: CAFHRGQSYGYTF.

This rearrangement joins TRBV2 to TRBJ2-1; TRBD2 might be the D (7 bases). V lost 7 bases to trimming and J lost 5 bases, with 15 bases between them. Germline CDR1 and CDR2: SNHLY and FYNNEI. This CDR3 has 14 amino acids. The CDR3 here is CASNWGGANNEQFF. CDR3 DNA: TGTGCCAGCAACTGGGGGGGCGCCAACAATGAGCAGTTCTTC.

The V call is TRBV19, the J call TRBJ1-4; no firm D call. The CDR3 has 16 residues. Germline assignment: CDR1 LNHDA and CDR2 SQIVND (reference sequence). The V end was cut by 6 bases, the J end by 0 bases, with 14 bases between. The CDR3 sequence is CASRRSGPATNEKLFF. CDR3 sequence (DNA): TGTGCCAGTAGAAGGAGCGGACCCGCAACTAATGAAAAACTGTTTTTT.

This rearrangement joins TRBV10-3 to TRBJ2-7; TRBD1 matches at 11 bases. The CDR3 contains 15 residues. Looked up from germline, CDR1 is ENHRY and CDR2 is SYGVKD. The J segment lost 3 bases and the V segment lost 2 bases, leaving 3 bases of the junction unmatched. The CDR3 sequence: CAISEAGTGGYEQYF. The CDR3 nucleotides are TGTGCCATCAGTGAGGCAGGGACAGGGGGCTACGAGCAGTACTTC.

This clone rates as medium-sized. This rearrangement joins TRBV11-2 to TRBJ2-3; 8 bases map to TRBD2. The CDR3 is 15 residues long. Germline CDR1 and CDR2: SGHAT and FQNNGV. V lost 4 bases to trimming and J lost 2 bases; unmatched junction nucleotides: 5. The CDR3 region is CASSSLAAPTDTQYF. Here the CDR3 DNA reads TGTGCCAGCAGCTCACTAGCGGCACCCACAGATACGCAGTATTTT.

The chain employs TRBV7-2 and TRBJ2-7; 11 positions match TRBD2. Germline V gene lookup returns CDR1 SGHTA and CDR2 FQGNSA. Trimming took 4 bases from V and 4 from J; bases not matched to a gene: 6. This CDR3 spans 15 amino acids. CDR3 loop: CASSSAGTSGYEQYF. As DNA, the CDR3 is TGTGCCAGCAGCTCGGCCGGGACTAGCGGTTACGAGCAGTACTTC.

The chain joins TRBV5-1 to TRBJ2-5; TRBD2 matches at 10 bases. Per germline, CDR1 SGHRS and CDR2 YFSETQ. This CDR3 comprises 17 residues. V lost 0 bases, J lost 4 bases, and 9 bases stayed unmatched. The CDR3 spells CASSLGVERGGGETQYF. In nucleotides, the CDR3 is TGCGCCAGCAGCTTGGGCGTCGAGCGGGGGGGCGGAGAGACCCAGTACTTC. Filled out from reference TRBV5-1 and TRBJ2-5, the complete variable domain reads KAGVTQTPRYLIKTRGQQVTLSCSPISGHRSVSWYQQTPGQGLQFLFEYFSETQRNKGNFPGRFSGRQFSNSRSEMNVSTLELGDSALYLCASSLGVERGGGETQYFGPGTRLLVL.

V and J are TRBV30 and TRBJ1-5, with D possibly TRBD1 on 6 matching bases. Germline assignment: CDR1 GTSNPN and CDR2 SVGIG (reference sequence). This CDR3 is built from 16 residues. The V end lost 4 bases, the J end lost 6 bases, and 22 bases lay between the germline ends. CDR3 protein: CAWKAGAVGFGQPQHF. The CDR3 DNA sequence: TGTGCCTGGAAAGCAGGGGCGGTTGGTTTTGGTCAGCCCCAGCATTTT.

Details on this clone: One junction end disagrees with the germline gene, perhaps due to a read error. The chain combines TRBV7-7 with TRBJ2-1; D is unclear. The germline CDR1 and CDR2 sequences are SSHAT and FNYEAQ (reference sequence). This CDR3 is 13 amino acids long. CDR3 coding DNA: TGTGCTAGCAGCTTAGATACGAACAATGAGCAGTTCTTC. Amino acids: CASSLDTNNEQFF.

The chain has TRBV30 and TRBJ2-1; 9 nucleotides agree with TRBD2. V shed 1 base, J shed 4 bases, and the junction held 5 bases outside the gene matches. CDR1 GTSNPN and CDR2 SVGIG come from the germline V gene (reference sequence). There are 15 residues in the CDR3. The CDR3 spells CAWSGGGRGYNEQFF. The CDR3 DNA reads TGTGCCTGGAGTGGGGGCGGGAGGGGGTACAATGAGCAGTTCTTC.

V is TRBV7-8 and J is TRBJ1-5; D gene unclear. The CDR3 has 13 residues. The V end lost 1 base, the J end lost 0 bases, and 1 base lay between the germline ends. The germline gives CDR1 SGHVS, CDR2 FQNEAQ. In DNA form, the CDR3 reads TGTGCCAGCAGCTTAGTTAGCAATCAGCCCCAGCATTTT. Translation gives CASSLVSNQPQHF.

V is TRBV19 and J is TRBJ1-3; D is ambiguous. Germline-derived CDR1 and CDR2 are LNHDA and SQIVND (reference sequence). The CDR3 is 13 amino acids. Trimming cost V 5 bases and J 2 bases, with 7 bases left between them. The CDR3 sequence: CASSVHAGNTIYF. CDR3 sequence (DNA): TGTGCCAGTAGTGTACACGCTGGAAACACCATATATTTT.

This clone was seen a handful of times. The chain joins TRBV7-9 to TRBJ2-1; 11 positions agree with TRBD2. V lost 4 bases and J lost 5; bases outside the gene matches: 7. The CDR3 consists of 16 residues. Germline lookup yields CDR1 SEHNR and CDR2 FQNEAQ (reference sequence). CDR3 in amino acids: CASSSNPGLADNEQFF. CDR3 nucleotide sequence: TGTGCCAGCAGCTCAAATCCGGGACTAGCGGACAATGAGCAGTTCTTC.

The chain joins TRBV30 to TRBJ2-4; 10 nucleotides agree with TRBD1. Germline CDR1 GTSNPN, CDR2 SVGIG (reference sequence). This CDR3 is built from 12 residues. V shed 3 bases, J shed 11 bases, and the junction held 4 bases outside the gene matches. DNA of the CDR3: TGTGCCTGGAGGCCGACAGGGGGCGTTCAGTACTTC. Encoded protein: CAWRPTGGVQYF.